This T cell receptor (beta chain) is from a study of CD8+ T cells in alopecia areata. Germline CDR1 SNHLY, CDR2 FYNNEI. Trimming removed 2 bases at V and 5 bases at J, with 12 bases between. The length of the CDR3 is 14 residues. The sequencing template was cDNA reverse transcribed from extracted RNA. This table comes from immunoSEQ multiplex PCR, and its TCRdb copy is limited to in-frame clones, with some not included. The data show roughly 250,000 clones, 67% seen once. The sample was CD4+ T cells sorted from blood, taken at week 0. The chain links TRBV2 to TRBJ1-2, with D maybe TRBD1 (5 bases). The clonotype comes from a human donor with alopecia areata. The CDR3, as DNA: TGTGCCAGCAGTGAACAAGGCAGGGAATATGGCTACACCTTC. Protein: CASSEQGREYGYTF.